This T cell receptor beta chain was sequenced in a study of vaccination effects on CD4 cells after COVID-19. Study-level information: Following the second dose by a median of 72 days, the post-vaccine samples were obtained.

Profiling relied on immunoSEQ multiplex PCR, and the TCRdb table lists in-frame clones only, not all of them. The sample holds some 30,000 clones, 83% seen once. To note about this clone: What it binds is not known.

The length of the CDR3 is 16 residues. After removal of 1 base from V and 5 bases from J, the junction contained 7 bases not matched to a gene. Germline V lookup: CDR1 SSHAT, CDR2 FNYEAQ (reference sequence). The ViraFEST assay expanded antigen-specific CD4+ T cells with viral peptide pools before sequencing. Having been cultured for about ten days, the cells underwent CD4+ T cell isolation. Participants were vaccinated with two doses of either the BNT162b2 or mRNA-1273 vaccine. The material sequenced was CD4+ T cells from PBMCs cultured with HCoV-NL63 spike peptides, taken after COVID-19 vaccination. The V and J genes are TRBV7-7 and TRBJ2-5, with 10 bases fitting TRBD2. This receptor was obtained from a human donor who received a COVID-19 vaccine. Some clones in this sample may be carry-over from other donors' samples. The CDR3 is CASSLGSGGALETQYF. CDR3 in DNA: TGTGCCAGCAGCTTAGGGAGCGGGGGGGCCCTTGAGACCCAGTACTTC.